Sequencing of this TCR beta chain was carried out in a study of T-cell reconstitution after alpha-beta-depleted transplantation in children. Findings of the study overall: Hyperexpanded clones declined; after one year, newly produced T cells mostly supplied diversity.

Using unique molecular identifiers, the investigators prepared the TCRbeta library. TCRdb independently ran MiXCR on the PCR reads; one entry per CDR3 protein. The sample contains around 490,000 distinct CDR3 sequences, over 9.5% of which appear only once. For this clonotype: Its antigen is currently unknown.

The V segment lost 10 bases and the J segment 3 bases; nucleotides outside the gene matches: 6. CDR1 is MDHEN, CDR2 SYDVKM, per germline. The CDR3 has 12 amino acids. The rearrangement links TRBV28 to TRBJ2-7; TRBD1 matches at 7 bases. Specimen: PBMCs, mostly from graft donor cells, collected 180 days after TCRalphabeta/CD19-depleted stem cell transplant. The TCR was taken from a female patient between 2 and 10 years old who had a stem cell transplant for aplastic anemia, so the T cells may come from the graft donor. CDR3 in amino acids: CATGTDLYEQYF. The CDR3, as DNA: TGTGCCACCGGGACAGACCTCTACGAGCAGTACTTC. Looking up the rest from reference TRBV28 and TRBJ2-7 gives the full variable domain: DVKVTQSSRYLVKRTGEKVFLECVQDMDHENMFWYRQDPGLGLRLIYFSYDVKMKEKGDIPEGYSVSREKKERFSLILESASTNQTSMYLCATGTDLYEQYFGPGTRLTVT.